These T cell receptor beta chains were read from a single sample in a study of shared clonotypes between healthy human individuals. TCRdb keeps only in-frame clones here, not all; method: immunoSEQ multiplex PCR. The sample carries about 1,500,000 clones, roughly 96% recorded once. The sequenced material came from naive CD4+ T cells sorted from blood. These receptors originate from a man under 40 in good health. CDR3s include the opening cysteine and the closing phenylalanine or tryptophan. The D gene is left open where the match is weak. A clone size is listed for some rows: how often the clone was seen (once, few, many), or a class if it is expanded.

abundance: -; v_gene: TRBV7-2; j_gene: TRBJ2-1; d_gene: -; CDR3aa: CASSLNRDNEQFF; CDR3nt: TGTGCCAGCAGCTTAAACCGAGACAATGAGCAGTTCTTC
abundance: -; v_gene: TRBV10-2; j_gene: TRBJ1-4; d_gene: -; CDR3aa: CASSVRNEKLFF; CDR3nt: TGCGCCAGCAGTGTTCGGAATGAAAAACTGTTTTTT
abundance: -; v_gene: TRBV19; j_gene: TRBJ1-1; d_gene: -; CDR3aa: CASSIGTLRELNTEAFF; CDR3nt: TGTGCCAGTAGTATTGGGACCCTCAGGGAACTGAACACTGAAGCTTTCTTT
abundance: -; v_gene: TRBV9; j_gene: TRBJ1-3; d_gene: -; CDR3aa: CASSVDGMSGNTIYF; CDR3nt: TGTGCCAGCAGCGTAGACGGGATGTCTGGAAACACCATATATTTT
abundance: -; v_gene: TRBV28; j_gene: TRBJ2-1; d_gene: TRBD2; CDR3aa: CASSEVGLAGRNEQFF; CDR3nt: TGTGCCAGCAGTGAGGTTGGACTAGCGGGACGAAATGAGCAGTTCTTC
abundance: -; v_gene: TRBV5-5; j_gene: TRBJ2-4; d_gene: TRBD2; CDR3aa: CASSLVGGIQYF; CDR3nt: TGTGCCAGCAGCTTGGTCGGGGGGATTCAGTACTTC
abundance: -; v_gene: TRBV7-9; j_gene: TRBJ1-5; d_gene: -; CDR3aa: CASSPPGTTGNQPQHF; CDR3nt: TGTGCCAGCAGCCCCCCGGGCACTACAGGCAATCAGCCCCAGCATTTT
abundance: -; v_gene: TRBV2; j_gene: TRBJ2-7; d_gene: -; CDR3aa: CASSEATYEQYF; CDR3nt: TGTGCCAGCAGTGAAGCGACCTACGAGCAGTACTTC
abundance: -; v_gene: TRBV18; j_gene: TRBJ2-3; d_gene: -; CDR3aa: CASSPDRETQYF; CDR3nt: TGTGCCAGCTCACCGGACCGGGAGACGCAGTATTTT
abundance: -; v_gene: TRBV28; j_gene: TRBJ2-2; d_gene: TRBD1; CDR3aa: CASSRDRRNTGELFF; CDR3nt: TGTGCCAGCAGTCGGGACAGACGGAACACCGGGGAGCTGTTTTTT
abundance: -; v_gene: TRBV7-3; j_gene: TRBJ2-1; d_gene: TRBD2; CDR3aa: CASSLTRLARGSGEQFF; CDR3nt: TGTGCCAGCAGCTTAACGCGACTAGCGAGGGGCAGCGGTGAGCAGTTCTTC
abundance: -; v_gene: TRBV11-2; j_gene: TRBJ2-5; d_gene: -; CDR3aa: CASSSRGRGQETQYF; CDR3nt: TGTGCCAGCAGCTCCCGGGGAAGGGGACAAGAGACCCAGTACTTC
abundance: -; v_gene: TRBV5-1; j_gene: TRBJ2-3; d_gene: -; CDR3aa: CASSLSAGGGDTQYF; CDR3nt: TGCGCCAGCAGCTTGTCGGCAGGGGGAGGAGATACGCAGTATTTT
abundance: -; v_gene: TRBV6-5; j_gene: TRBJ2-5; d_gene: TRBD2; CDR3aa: CASNQWTSGRETQYF; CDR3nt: TGTGCCAGCAACCAATGGACTAGCGGGAGGGAGACCCAGTACTTC
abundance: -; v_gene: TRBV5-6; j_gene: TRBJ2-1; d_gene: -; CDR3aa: CASSFGTGGKRYNEQFF; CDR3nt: TGTGCCAGCAGCTTTGGAACCGGGGGCAAGAGATACAATGAGCAGTTCTTC
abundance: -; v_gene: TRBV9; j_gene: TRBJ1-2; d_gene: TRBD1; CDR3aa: CASSVDGRGQITNYGYTF; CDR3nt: TGTGCCAGCAGCGTAGATGGGAGGGGGCAGATTACTAACTATGGCTACACCTTC
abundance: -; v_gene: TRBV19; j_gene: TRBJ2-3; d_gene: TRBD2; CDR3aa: CASSTGLAFSTDTQYF; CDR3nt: TGTGCCAGTAGTACGGGACTAGCGTTTAGCACAGATACGCAGTATTTT
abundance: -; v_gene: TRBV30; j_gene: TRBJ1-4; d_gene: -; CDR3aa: CAWSVGEKLFF; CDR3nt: TGTGCCTGGAGTGTTGGTGAAAAACTGTTTTTT
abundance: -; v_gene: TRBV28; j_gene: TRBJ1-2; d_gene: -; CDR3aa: CASLPTEAQGYTF; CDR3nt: TGTGCCAGCCTACCAACGGAGGCTCAGGGCTACACCTTC
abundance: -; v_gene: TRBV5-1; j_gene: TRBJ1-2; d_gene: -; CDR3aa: CASSQDTYGYTF; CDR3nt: TGCGCCAGCAGCCAGGACACCTATGGCTACACCTTC
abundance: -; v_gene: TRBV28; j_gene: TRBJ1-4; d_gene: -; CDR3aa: CASSFPGGYEKLFF; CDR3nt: TGTGCCAGCAGTTTTCCGGGGGGTTATGAAAAACTGTTTTTT
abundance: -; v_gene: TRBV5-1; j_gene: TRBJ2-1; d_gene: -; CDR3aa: CASSLAESSYNEQFF; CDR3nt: TGCGCCAGCAGCTTGGCGGAAAGCTCCTACAATGAGCAGTTCTTC
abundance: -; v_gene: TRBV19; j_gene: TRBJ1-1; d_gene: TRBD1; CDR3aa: CASRTTGGTTEAFF; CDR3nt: TGTGCCAGTAGAACAACAGGGGGGACCACTGAAGCTTTCTTT
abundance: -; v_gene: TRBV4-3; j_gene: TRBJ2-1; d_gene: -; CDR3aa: CASSQGGRNNEQFF; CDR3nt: TGCGCCAGCAGCCAAGGCGGCCGCAACAATGAGCAGTTCTTC
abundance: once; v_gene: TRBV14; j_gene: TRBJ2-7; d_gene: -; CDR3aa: CASSLTGRYEQYF; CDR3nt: TGTGCCAGCAGCCTTACCGGACGCTACGAGCAGTACTTC
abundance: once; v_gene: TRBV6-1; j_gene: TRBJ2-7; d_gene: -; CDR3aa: CASSGTGHSYEQYF; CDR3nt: TGTGCCAGCAGCGGAACAGGACACTCCTACGAGCAGTACTTC
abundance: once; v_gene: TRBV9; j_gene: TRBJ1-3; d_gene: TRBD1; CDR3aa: CASRTGQGRGNTIYF; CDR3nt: TGTGCCAGCAGGACGGGACAGGGAAGAGGAAACACCATATATTTT
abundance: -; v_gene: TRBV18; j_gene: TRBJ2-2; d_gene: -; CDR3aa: CASSPLFLAQGAGELFF; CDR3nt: TGTGCCAGCTCACCACTTTTTCTAGCCCAAGGGGCCGGGGAGCTGTTTTTT
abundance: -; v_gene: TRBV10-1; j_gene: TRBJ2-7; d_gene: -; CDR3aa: CASSSDRNDPYEQYF; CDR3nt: TGCGCCAGCAGCTCTGACAGGAATGACCCGTACGAGCAGTACTTC
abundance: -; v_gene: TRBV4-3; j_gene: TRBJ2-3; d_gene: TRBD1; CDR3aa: CASSQLPGGTDTQYF; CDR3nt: TGCGCCAGCAGCCAACTTCCAGGGGGAACAGATACGCAGTATTTT
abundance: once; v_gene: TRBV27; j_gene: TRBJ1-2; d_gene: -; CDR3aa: CASSLGGVPGGYTF; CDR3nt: TGTGCCAGCAGTTTAGGAGGTGTCCCGGGGGGCTACACCTTC
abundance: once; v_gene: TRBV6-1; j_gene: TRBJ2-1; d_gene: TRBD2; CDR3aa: CASTISGEGRNEQFF; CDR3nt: TGTGCCAGCACCATTAGCGGGGAGGGCCGCAATGAGCAGTTCTTC
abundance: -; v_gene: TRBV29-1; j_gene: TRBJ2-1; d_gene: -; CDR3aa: CSVDFLGFSEQFF; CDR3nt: TGCAGCGTTGATTTTTTAGGGTTTAGTGAGCAGTTCTTC
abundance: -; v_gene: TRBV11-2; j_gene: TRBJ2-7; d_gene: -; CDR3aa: CASSNGRSYEQYF; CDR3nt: TGTGCCAGCTCAAACGGGAGATCCTACGAGCAGTACTTC
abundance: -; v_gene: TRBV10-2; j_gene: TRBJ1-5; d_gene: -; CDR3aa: CASSESSNQPQHF; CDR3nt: TGCGCCAGCAGTGAGTCTAGCAATCAGCCCCAGCATTTT
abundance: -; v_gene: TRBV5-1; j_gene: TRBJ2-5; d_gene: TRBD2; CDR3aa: CASSLVAGRKRETQYF; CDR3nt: TGCGCCAGCAGCTTGGTAGCGGGAAGGAAGAGAGAGACCCAGTACTTC
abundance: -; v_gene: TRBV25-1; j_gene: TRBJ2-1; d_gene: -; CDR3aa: CASSVLNEQFF; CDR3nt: TGTGCCAGCAGTGTACTGAATGAGCAGTTCTTC
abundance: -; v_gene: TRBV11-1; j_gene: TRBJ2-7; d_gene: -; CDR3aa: CASSPRGPATIYEQYF; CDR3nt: TGTGCCAGCAGCCCCCGCGGGCCCGCCACCATCTACGAGCAGTACTTC
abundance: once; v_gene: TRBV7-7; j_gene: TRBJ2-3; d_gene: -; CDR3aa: CASSNLGVNYLWGSDTQYF; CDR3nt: TGTGCTAGCAGCAACTTAGGGGTCAACTACCTCTGGGGATCAGATACGCAGTATTTT
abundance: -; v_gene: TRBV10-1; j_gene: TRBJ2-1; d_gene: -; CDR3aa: CASSGSPGGIHEQFF; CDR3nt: TGCGCCAGCAGTGGGTCCCCAGGGGGGATTCATGAGCAGTTCTTC
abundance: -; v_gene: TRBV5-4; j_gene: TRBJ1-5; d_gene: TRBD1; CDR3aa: CASSAGTGVNQPQHF; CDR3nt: TGTGCCAGCAGCGCCGGGACAGGGGTCAATCAGCCCCAGCATTTT
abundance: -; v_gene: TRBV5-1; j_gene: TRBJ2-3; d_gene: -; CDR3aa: CASSIPKTRLDTQYF; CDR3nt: TGCGCCAGCAGCATCCCGAAGACTAGATTGGATACGCAGTATTTT
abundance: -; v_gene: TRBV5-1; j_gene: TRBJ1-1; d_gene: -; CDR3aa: CASRGLLNTEAFF; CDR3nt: TGCGCCAGCAGGGGACTTTTGAACACTGAAGCTTTCTTT
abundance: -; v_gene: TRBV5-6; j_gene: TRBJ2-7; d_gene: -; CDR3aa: CASSPRFGAHYEQYF; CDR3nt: TGTGCCAGCAGCCCGAGATTCGGCGCTCACTACGAGCAGTACTTC
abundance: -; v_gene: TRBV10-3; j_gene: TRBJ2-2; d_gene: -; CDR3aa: CAIKTPNTGELFF; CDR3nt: TGTGCCATCAAGACCCCGAACACCGGGGAGCTGTTTTTT
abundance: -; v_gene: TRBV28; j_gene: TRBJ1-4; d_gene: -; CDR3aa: CASSLSVFRGGEKLFF; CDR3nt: TGTGCCAGCAGTTTATCGGTTTTCCGTGGTGGTGAAAAACTGTTTTTT
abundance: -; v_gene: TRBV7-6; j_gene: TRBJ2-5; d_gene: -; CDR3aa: CASSLVAGQTQYF; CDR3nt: TGTGCCAGCAGCTTAGTTGCAGGGCAGACCCAGTACTTC
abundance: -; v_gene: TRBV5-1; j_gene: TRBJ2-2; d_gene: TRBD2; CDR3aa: CASSWATSGSTGELFF; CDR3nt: TGCGCCAGCAGCTGGGCCACTAGCGGGTCAACCGGGGAGCTGTTTTTT
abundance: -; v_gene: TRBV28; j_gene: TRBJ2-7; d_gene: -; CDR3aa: CASLGRGPHEQYF; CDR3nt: TGTGCCAGCTTGGGCAGGGGTCCCCACGAGCAGTACTTC
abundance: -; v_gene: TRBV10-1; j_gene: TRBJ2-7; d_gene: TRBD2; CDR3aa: CASSRTSGTYEQYF; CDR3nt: TGCGCCAGCAGCCGGACTAGCGGGACCTACGAGCAGTACTTC
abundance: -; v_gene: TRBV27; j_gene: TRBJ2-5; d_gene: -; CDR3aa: CASSLRGQWGQETQYF; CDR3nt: TGTGCCAGCAGTTTACGGGGACAATGGGGACAAGAGACCCAGTACTTC
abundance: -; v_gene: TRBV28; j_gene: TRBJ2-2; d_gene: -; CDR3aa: CASNPPGGWGGELFF; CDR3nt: TGTGCCAGCAACCCTCCCGGGGGCTGGGGCGGGGAGCTGTTTTTT
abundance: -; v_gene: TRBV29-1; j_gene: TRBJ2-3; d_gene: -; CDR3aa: CSVDQGRDTQYF; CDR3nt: TGCAGCGTGGACCAGGGGCGGGATACGCAGTATTTT
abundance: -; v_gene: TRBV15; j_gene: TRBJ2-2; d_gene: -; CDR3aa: CATGEENTGELFF; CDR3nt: TGTGCCACCGGGGAAGAAAACACCGGGGAGCTGTTTTTT
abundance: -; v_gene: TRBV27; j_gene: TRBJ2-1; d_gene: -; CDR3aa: CASRSAGTKNEQFF; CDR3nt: TGTGCCAGCAGAAGCGCCGGGACAAAAAATGAGCAGTTCTTC
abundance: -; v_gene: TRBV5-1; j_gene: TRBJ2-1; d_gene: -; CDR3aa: CASSLEGDPYNEQFF; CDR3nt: TGCGCCAGCAGCTTGGAGGGGGATCCCTACAATGAGCAGTTCTTC